This entry lists 26 T cell receptor beta chains sequenced from one sample in a study of blood T cell repertoires in COVID-19. Libraries were prepared by immunoSEQ multiplex PCR; TCRdb keeps only in-frame clonotypes and omits some of them. This table has about 480,000 clones, approximately 90% appearing once. Source material: PBMCs or T cells enriched from blood (not recorded which). The receptors were sampled from a woman between 40 and 55 years old who had recovered from COVID-19.

The rearrangement uses TRBV2 and TRBJ1-2; D not certain. Trimming removed 5 bases at V and 0 bases at J, with 10 bases between. The CDR3 is 14 amino acids. From germline, CDR1 is SNHLY and CDR2 FYNNEI. CDR3 DNA: TGTGCCAGCAGTATTAAGGACTCTAACTATGGCTACACCTTC. Its protein is CASSIKDSNYGYTF.

This clone was found a few times. The gene calls are TRBV9 and TRBJ2-7, with a tentative D call TRBD2 (6 bases). The germline CDR1 and CDR2 sequences are SGDLS and YYNGEE. The CDR3 spans 15 residues. Trimming stripped 2 bases from V and 3 bases from J, with 15 bases between. CDR3 in amino acids: CASSVSAGGYYEQYF. Written as DNA, the CDR3 is TGTGCCAGCAGCGTTAGCGCCGGGGGATACTACGAGCAGTACTTC.

The rearrangement uses TRBV7-2 and TRBJ2-1; D unresolved. Per the germline V gene, CDR1 is SGHTA and CDR2 is FQGNSA. With 0 bases removed from V and 7 bases from J, the gap between germline ends came to 13 bases. This CDR3 is 15 amino acids long. The CDR3 bases are TGTGCCAGCAGCTTAGCCTTTAGCCCCATGAATGAGCAGTTCTTC. Its translation is CASSLAFSPMNEQFF.

The chain has TRBV18 and TRBJ2-7; TRBD2 matches 7 bases. The CDR3 totals 13 residues. V gave up 0 bases and J gave up 6 bases; unmatched junction bases: 2. Germline-derived CDR1 and CDR2 are KGHSH and LQKENI. CDR3 nucleotides: TGTGCCAGCTCACCACCGTCTAGCGGCGAGCAGTACTTC. It yields the protein CASSPPSSGEQYF.

The V call is TRBV24-1, the J call TRBJ1-2; 10 nucleotides match TRBD1. Germline values: CDR1 KGHDR, CDR2 SFDVKD. This CDR3 contains 15 residues. V lost 4 bases and J lost 8; bases outside the gene matches: 9. The DNA of the CDR3 is TGTGCCACCAGTGAGACTTCCGGGACAGGGGACGGCTACACCTTC. Translated: CATSETSGTGDGYTF.

The chain joins TRBV11-2 to TRBJ1-2; D is unclear. The V gene lost 4 bases and the J gene lost 2 bases, with 2 bases spanning the gap. This CDR3 comprises 11 residues. Per germline, CDR1 SGHAT and CDR2 FQNNGV. Here the CDR3 reads CASSSNYGYTF. The CDR3 coding sequence is TGTGCCAGCAGCTCAAACTATGGCTACACCTTC.

The chain employs TRBV27 and TRBJ1-1; D ambiguous. From germline, CDR1 is MNHEY and CDR2 SMNVEV (reference sequence). Trimming cost V 5 bases and J 0 bases, with 19 bases left between them. This CDR3 region has 17 residues. This chain's CDR3 is CASSPRISPPMNTEAFF. CDR3 sequence (DNA): TGTGCCAGCAGTCCCAGGATTTCTCCCCCCATGAACACTGAAGCTTTCTTT.

The V gene is TRBV6-4, the J gene TRBJ1-1, with D maybe TRBD1 (5 bases). V gave up 4 bases and J gave up 6 bases, with 18 bases separating them. CDR1 and CDR2 from the germline V gene are MRHNA and SNTAGT. The CDR3 sequence is 15 residues long. CDR3 DNA sequence: TGTGCCAGCAGTGTAAATTCAGGGTTTCCTCCTGAAGCTTTCTTT. Encoded protein: CASSVNSGFPPEAFF.

V usage is TRBV5-6 and J usage is TRBJ2-3; 12 nucleotides match TRBD2. The V and J ends lost 3 bases and 2 bases, in that order; junction bases with no gene match: 7. Germline assignment: CDR1 SGHDT and CDR2 YYEEEE. This CDR3 region has 17 residues. The CDR3 coding sequence is TGTGCCAGCAGCTCCCAGCTAGCGGGAGGGTTCACAGATACGCAGTATTTT. This gives the protein CASSSQLAGGFTDTQYF.

This chain joins TRBV7-2 and TRBJ2-2; D perhaps matches TRBD2 (6 bases). Trimming stripped 1 base from V and 4 bases from J, with 16 bases between. CDR3 length equals 17 residues. CDR1 is SGHTA and CDR2 is FQGNSA in the germline V gene. The chain's CDR3 is CASSLDPVGGGTGELFF. The CDR3 DNA is TGTGCCAGCAGCTTAGACCCCGTGGGAGGCGGCACCGGGGAGCTGTTTTTT.

The chain carries TRBV4-3 and TRBJ1-2, with TRBD1 identical over 8 bases. The CDR3 length is 16 residues. V dropped 6 bases and J dropped 4; count of bases not matched to a gene: 13. The V gene's germline CDR1 is LGHNA and CDR2 YSLEER. The CDR3 coding sequence is TGCGCCAGCAGGATCTCAGACAGGGGAAATGGCTATGGCTACACCTTC. Its translation is CASRISDRGNGYGYTF.

The chain recombines TRBV18 with TRBJ2-1, with TRBD1 matching 11 bases. The CDR3 is 15 residues long. Germline values: CDR1 KGHSH, CDR2 LQKENI. V shed 9 bases, J shed 4 bases, and the junction held 8 bases outside the gene matches. Written as DNA, the CDR3 is TGTGCCAGTTCAAAGGGGACAGGGGGGTACAATGAGCAGTTCTTC. Residues: CASSKGTGGYNEQFF.

The chain uses TRBV19 and TRBJ2-2, with D possibly being TRBD2 (5 bases). The germline V and J ends were trimmed by 8 bases and 5 bases, with 12 bases remaining between them. This CDR3 has 13 amino acids. Looked up from germline, CDR1 is LNHDA and CDR2 is SQIVND (reference sequence). The CDR3 nucleotides are TGTGCCAGTTATTTACGAGGGACCGGGGAGCTGTTTTTT. Its translation: CASYLRGTGELFF.

This chain uses TRBV7-2 with TRBJ2-1; 8 positions agree with TRBD1. Germline-derived CDR1 and CDR2 are SGHTA and FQGNSA. Losses at the gene ends were 5 bases for V and 6 bases for J; bases not matched to a gene: 6. This CDR3 spans 14 amino acids. This CDR3 is CASSRSQGVNEQFF. The CDR3 DNA follows: TGTGCCAGCAGCAGATCACAGGGGGTCAATGAGCAGTTCTTC.

CDR3 residues: CASSLSTGPAFF. CDR3 nucleotide sequence: TGTGCCAGCAGCCTCTCGACAGGGCCAGCTTTCTTT. This chain links TRBV27 with TRBJ1-1; 7 bases fit TRBD1. The CDR3 spans 12 residues. Germline V gene lookup returns CDR1 MNHEY and CDR2 SMNVEV (reference sequence). With 6 bases clipped from V and 10 bases from J, the junction kept 8 bases outside the gene matches.

V usage is TRBV9 and J usage is TRBJ2-1, with D perhaps matching TRBD1 (5 bases). Germline V gene lookup returns CDR1 SGDLS and CDR2 YYNGEE. The CDR3 has 14 residues. The V and J ends lost 0 bases and 7 bases respectively, with 11 bases between them. Written as DNA, the CDR3 is TGTGCCAGCAGCGTAGAGTCAGGGCGAAATGAGCAGTTCTTC. Protein sequence: CASSVESGRNEQFF.

This clone was seen only once. The chain links TRBV4-1 to TRBJ2-2, with D perhaps matching TRBD2 (6 bases). CDR1 MGHRA and CDR2 YSYEKL come from the germline V gene. CDR3 size: 22 residues. Deletions cut 0 bases from V and 2 bases from J, with 28 bases between. CDR3 coding DNA: TGCGCCAGCAGCCAAGACGGGGGAAAGCTTCGCAGGGAACGGTCCAACACCGGGGAGCTGTTTTTT. Translation: CASSQDGGKLRRERSNTGELFF.

This clone was found once. As DNA, the CDR3 is TGTGCCAGCAGCGCCAACACGGGACTATCTAGCACAGATACGCAGTATTTT. Translated: CASSANTGLSSTDTQYF. The chain couples TRBV7-6 to TRBJ2-3, with 7 bases identical to TRBD2. Germline lookup yields CDR1 SGHVS and CDR2 FNYEAQ. Trimming took 5 bases from V and 0 from J; bases not matched to a gene: 11. The CDR3 contains 17 residues. Using reference TRBV7-6 and TRBJ2-3 for the parts outside the CDR3, the full variable domain is GAGVSQSPRYKVTKRGQDVALRCDPISGHVSLYWYRQALGQGPEFLTYFNYEAQQDKSGLPNDRFSAERPEGSISTLTIQRTEQRDSAMYRCASSANTGLSSTDTQYFGPGTRLTVL.

The chain carries TRBV10-2 and TRBJ2-7, with 10 bases that match TRBD2. Germline-derived CDR1 and CDR2 are WSHSY and SAAADI. The CDR3 spans 13 residues. Unmatched junction bases numbered 1, after V lost 6 bases and J lost 2 bases. CDR3 amino acids: CASSSGRAYEQYF. CDR3 sequence (DNA): TGCGCCAGCAGCAGCGGGAGGGCCTACGAGCAGTACTTC.

The chain uses TRBV6-5 and TRBJ1-2; 7 nucleotides match TRBD1. V was pared by 6 bases and J by 3 bases, with 10 bases of the junction left unmatched. The CDR3 contains 15 residues. Per germline, CDR1 MNHEY and CDR2 SVGAGI. This chain's CDR3 is CASRTYETGYYGYTF. The CDR3 coding sequence is TGTGCCAGCAGAACCTACGAGACAGGGTACTATGGCTACACCTTC.

The gene calls are TRBV5-1 and TRBJ2-2, with TRBD2 matching over 9 bases. The CDR3 runs 17 residues. CDR1 is SGHRS, CDR2 YFSETQ, per germline. Trimming at V came to 4 bases and at J to 0 bases, leaving 7 bases not matched to a gene. The CDR3 nucleotides read TGCGCCAGCAGCCTTTCTGCTAGCGGGACGAACACCGGGGAGCTGTTTTTT. The encoded protein is CASSLSASGTNTGELFF.

This rearrangement joins TRBV29-1 to TRBJ1-5; the D is unclear. The germline V gene has CDR1 SQVTM and CDR2 ANQGSEA. The CDR3 has 12 amino acids. V lost 0 bases and J lost 6, with 6 bases in between. The CDR3 region is CSVEDRGQPQHF. For the CDR3, the DNA is TGCAGCGTTGAAGATCGGGGTCAGCCCCAGCATTTT. The full variable domain, with the rest looked up from reference TRBV29-1 and TRBJ1-5, is SAVISQKPSRDICQRGTSLTIQCQVDSQVTMMFWYRQQPGQSLTLIATANQGSEATYESGFVIDKFPISRPNLTFSTLTVSNMSPEDSSIYLCSVEDRGQPQHFGDGTRLSIL.

A word on this clone: One junction end disagrees with the germline gene, perhaps due to a read error. CDR3 in amino acids: CASSLEGLYTDTQYF. The CDR3 DNA reads as TGTGCCAGCAGCCTAGAGGGGCTTTACACAGATACGCAGTATTTT. This chain connects TRBV11-2 to TRBJ2-3; D possibly matches TRBD1 or TRBD2 (5 bases each). Germline V gene sequence: CDR1 SGHAT, CDR2 FQNNGV. The CDR3 sequence is 15 residues long.

The rearrangement joins TRBV29-1 to TRBJ1-1; D is perhaps TRBD1 (5 bases). Trimming took off 3 bases at V and 5 bases at J, with 19 bases between the two ends. CDR3 length: 15 amino acids. The V gene's germline CDR1 is SQVTM and CDR2 ANQGSEA. This CDR3 reads CSVENWGGLGTEAFF. Here the CDR3 DNA reads TGCAGCGTTGAGAATTGGGGGGGGTTAGGGACTGAAGCTTTCTTT.

This chain connects TRBV29-1 to TRBJ2-2, with D possibly being TRBD2 (6 bases). V was cut by 7 bases and J by 5 bases, with 17 bases left in between. The CDR3 length is 14 residues. CDR1 is SQVTM and CDR2 is ANQGSEA in the germline V gene. CDR3 sequence reads: CSAAAGPYTGELFF. The CDR3 DNA reads TGCAGCGCCGCGGCGGGACCCTATACCGGGGAGCTGTTTTTT.

This chain connects TRBV19 to TRBJ2-1; 9 bases are shared with TRBD2. The CDR3 is 16 amino acids. Trimming cost V 1 base and J 7 bases; bases outside gene matches: 8. Germline V CDR1 and CDR2: LNHDA, SQIVND (reference sequence). The CDR3 region has the DNA TGTGCCAGTAGTATAGTGCGGGAGGGCCTGGGGAATGAGCAGTTCTTC. Its translation: CASSIVREGLGNEQFF.